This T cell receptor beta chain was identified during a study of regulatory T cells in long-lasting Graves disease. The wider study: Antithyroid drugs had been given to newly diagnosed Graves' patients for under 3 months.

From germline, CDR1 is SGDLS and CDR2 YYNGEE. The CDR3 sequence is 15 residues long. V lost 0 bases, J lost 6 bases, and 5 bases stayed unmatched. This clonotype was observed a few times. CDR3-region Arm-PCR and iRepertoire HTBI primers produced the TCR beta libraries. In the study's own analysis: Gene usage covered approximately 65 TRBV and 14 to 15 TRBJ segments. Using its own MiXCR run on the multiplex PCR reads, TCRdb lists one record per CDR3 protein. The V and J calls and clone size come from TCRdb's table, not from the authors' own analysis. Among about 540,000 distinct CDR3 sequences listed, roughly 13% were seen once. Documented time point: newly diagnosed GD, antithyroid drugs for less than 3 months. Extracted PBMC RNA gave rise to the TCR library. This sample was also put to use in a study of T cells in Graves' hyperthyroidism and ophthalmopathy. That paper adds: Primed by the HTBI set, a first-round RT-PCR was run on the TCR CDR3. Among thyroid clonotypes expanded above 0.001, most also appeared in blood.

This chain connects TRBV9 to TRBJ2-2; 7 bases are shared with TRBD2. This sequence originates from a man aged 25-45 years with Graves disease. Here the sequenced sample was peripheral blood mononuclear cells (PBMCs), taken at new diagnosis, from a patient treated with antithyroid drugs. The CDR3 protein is CASSVGRGWAGELFF. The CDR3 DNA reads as TGTGCCAGCAGCGTAGGGCGGGGGTGGGCCGGGGAGCTGTTTTTT. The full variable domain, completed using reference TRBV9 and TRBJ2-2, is DSGVTQTPKHLITATGQRVTLRCSPRSGDLSVYWYQQSLDQGLQFLIQYYNGEERAKGNILERFSAQQFPDLHSELNLSSLELGDSALYFCASSVGRGWAGELFFGEGSRLTVL.